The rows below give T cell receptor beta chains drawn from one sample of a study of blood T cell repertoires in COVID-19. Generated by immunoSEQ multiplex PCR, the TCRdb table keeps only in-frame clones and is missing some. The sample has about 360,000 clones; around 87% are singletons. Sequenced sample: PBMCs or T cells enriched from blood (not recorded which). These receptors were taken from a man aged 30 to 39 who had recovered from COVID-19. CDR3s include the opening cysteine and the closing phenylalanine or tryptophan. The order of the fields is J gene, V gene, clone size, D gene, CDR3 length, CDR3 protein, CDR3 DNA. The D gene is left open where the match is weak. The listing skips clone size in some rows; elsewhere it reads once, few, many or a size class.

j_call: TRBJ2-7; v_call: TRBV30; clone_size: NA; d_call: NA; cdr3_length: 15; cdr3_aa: CAWSRRRTEGYEQYF; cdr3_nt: TGTGCCTGGAGCCGAAGACGGACTGAAGGCTACGAGCAGTACTTC
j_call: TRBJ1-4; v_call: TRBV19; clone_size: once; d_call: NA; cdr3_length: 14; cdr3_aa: CASTPTLSGEKLFF; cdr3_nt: TGTGCCAGTACCCCCACCCTCTCGGGTGAAAAACTGTTTTTT
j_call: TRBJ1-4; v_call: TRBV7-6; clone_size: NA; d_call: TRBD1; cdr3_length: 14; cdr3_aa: CASSPDRGGEKLFF; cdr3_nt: TGTGCCAGCAGCCCCGACAGGGGTGGGGAAAAACTGTTTTTT
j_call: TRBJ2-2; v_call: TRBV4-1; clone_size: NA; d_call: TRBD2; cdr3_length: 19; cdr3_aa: CASSQDRVAGGRNTGELFF; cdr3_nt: TGCGCCAGCAGCCAAGATCGAGTAGCGGGGGGACGAAACACCGGGGAGCTGTTTTTT
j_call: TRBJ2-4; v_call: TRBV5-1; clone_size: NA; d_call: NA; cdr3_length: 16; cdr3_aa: CASSLADSTAKNIQYF; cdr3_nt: TGCGCCAGCAGCCTGGCCGACAGTACCGCCAAAAACATTCAGTACTTC
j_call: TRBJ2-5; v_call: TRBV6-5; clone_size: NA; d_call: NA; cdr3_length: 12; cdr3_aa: CASSYGGETQYF; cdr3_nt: TGTGCCAGCAGTTACGGCGGAGAGACCCAGTACTTC
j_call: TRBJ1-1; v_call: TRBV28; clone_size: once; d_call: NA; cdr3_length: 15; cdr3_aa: CASSLLGGMSTEAFF; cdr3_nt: TGTGCCAGCAGTTTATTGGGGGGGATGAGCACTGAAGCTTTCTTT
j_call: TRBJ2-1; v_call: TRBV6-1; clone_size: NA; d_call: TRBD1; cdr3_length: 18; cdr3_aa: CASSEAWQDRSSYNEQFF; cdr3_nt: TGTGCCAGCAGTGAAGCGTGGCAGGACAGGAGCTCCTACAATGAGCAGTTCTTC
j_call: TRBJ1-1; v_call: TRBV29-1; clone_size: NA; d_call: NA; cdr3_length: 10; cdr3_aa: CSGRNTEAFF; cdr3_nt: TGCTCGGGTAGGAACACTGAAGCTTTCTTT
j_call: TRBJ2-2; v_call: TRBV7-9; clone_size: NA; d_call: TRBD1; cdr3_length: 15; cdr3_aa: CASSTGQGDTGELFF; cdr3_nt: TGTGCCAGCTCCACGGGACAGGGGGACACCGGGGAGCTGTTTTTT
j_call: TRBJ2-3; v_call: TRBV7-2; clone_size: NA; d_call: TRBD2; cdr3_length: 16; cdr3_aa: CASSLALGLAGVTRYF; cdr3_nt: TGTGCCAGCAGCTTAGCGTTGGGACTAGCGGGGGTAACTAGGTATTTT
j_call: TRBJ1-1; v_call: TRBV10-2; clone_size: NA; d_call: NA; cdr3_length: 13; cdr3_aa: CASRIQGNTEAFF; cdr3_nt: TGCGCCAGCAGGATACAGGGGAACACTGAAGCTTTCTTT
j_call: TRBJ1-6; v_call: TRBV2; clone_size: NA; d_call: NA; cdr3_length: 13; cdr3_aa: CASRAGENSPLHF; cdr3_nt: TGTGCCAGCAGGGCAGGGGAAAATTCACCCCTCCACTTT
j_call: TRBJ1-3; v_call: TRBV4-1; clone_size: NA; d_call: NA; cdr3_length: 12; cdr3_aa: CASSPQANTIYF; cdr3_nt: TGCGCCAGCAGCCCTCAAGCAAACACCATATATTTT
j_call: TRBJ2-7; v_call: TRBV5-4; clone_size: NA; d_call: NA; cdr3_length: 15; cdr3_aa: CASSLGTSVPYEQYF; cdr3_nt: TGTGCCAGCAGCTTGGGGACATCAGTCCCCTACGAGCAGTACTTC
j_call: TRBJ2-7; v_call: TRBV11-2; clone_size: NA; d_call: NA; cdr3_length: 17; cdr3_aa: CASSSRLGVLSSSEQYF; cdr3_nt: TGTGCCAGCAGCTCCCGACTCGGGGTTTTATCGTCGTCCGAGCAGTACTTC
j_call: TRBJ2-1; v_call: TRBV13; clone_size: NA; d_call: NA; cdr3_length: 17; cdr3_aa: CASSYPPAGRGHNEQFF; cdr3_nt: TGTGCCAGCAGCTACCCCCCTGCGGGGCGGGGGCACAATGAGCAGTTCTTC
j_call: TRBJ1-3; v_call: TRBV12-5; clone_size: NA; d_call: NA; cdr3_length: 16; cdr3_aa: CASGLVRGISGNTIYF; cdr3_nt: TGTGCTAGTGGTTTGGTACGGGGGATCTCTGGAAACACCATATATTTT
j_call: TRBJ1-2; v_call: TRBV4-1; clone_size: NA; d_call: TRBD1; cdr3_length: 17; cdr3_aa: CASSQPGQGRPNYGYTF; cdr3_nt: TGCGCCAGCAGCCAACCCGGACAGGGTCGGCCTAACTATGGCTACACCTTC
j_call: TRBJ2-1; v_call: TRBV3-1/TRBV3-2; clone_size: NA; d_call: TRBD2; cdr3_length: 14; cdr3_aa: CASSQSGGNNEQFF; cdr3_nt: TGTGCCAGCAGCCAGAGCGGGGGGAATAATGAGCAGTTCTTC
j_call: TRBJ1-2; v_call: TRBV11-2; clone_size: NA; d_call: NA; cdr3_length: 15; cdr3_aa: CASSLTTSSLDGYTF; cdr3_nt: TGTGCCAGCAGCTTGACAACGAGCTCGCTGGATGGCTACACCTTC
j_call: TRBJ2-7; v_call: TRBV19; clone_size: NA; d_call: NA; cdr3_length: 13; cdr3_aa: CASSTQVSYEQYF; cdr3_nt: TGTGCCAGTAGTACCCAGGTGTCCTACGAGCAGTACTTC
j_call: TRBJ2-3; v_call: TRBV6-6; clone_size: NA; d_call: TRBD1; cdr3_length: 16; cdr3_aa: CASSPPGQTFTDTQYF; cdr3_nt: TGTGCCAGCAGTCCCCCGGGACAGACATTCACAGATACGCAGTATTTT
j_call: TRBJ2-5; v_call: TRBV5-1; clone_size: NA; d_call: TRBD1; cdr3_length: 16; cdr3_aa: CASSPALGQGQETQYF; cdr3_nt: TGCGCCAGCAGCCCGGCCCTCGGACAGGGGCAAGAGACCCAGTACTTC